These T cell receptor beta chains were read from a single sample in a study of T cells in Graves' hyperthyroidism and ophthalmopathy. TCRdb reprocessed the multiplex PCR reads via MiXCR and lists one record per CDR3 protein. The profile shows hundreds of thousands of distinct CDR3 sequences, 20% of them singletons. The sample was blood. Every receptor here comes from a man aged 40-49 years with Graves' ophthalmopathy. CDR3s leave out the opening cysteine and the closing phenylalanine or tryptophan. Fields, in order: V gene, J gene, clone size, CDR3 protein. Expanded clones get a size class; other rows say once, few or many, or leave the size out.

V: TRBV18
J: TRBJ2-5
size: many
CDR3: ASSPRGHTKETQY

V: TRBV6-1
J: TRBJ1-2
size: many
CDR3: ASSEAGTGNGYT

V: TRBV7-9
J: TRBJ1-2
size: many
CDR3: ASSQRGPSPNYGYT

V: TRBV2
J: TRBJ1-2
size: many
CDR3: ASRNRPSANTNYGYT

V: TRBV20-1
J: TRBJ2-5
size: few
CDR3: SAKGGGETQY

V: TRBV12-3/TRBV12-4
J: TRBJ1-4
size: -
CDR3: ATRQALATNEKLF

V: TRBV6-6
J: TRBJ1-2
size: many
CDR3: ASSYTGQGSYYGYT

V: TRBV7-2
J: TRBJ1-1
size: -
CDR3: ASKAEGLLNTEAF

V: TRBV5-5
J: TRBJ2-7
size: -
CDR3: ASLGELSSYEQY

V: TRBV7-8
J: TRBJ2-1
size: -
CDR3: ASRTGDGANEQF

V: TRBV11-3
J: TRBJ2-3
size: -
CDR3: ASSPKSRTNTDTQY

V: TRBV29-1
J: TRBJ2-3
size: -
CDR3: SVSAREDTDTQY

V: TRBV3-1
J: TRBJ1-1
size: -
CDR3: ASSSRPGGAEAF

V: TRBV6-1
J: TRBJ2-7
size: few
CDR3: ASSLAPGLAYEQY

V: TRBV4-3
J: TRBJ2-2
size: -
CDR3: ASSQDSLASGELF

V: TRBV6-1
J: TRBJ1-4
size: few
CDR3: ASVSSGAEEKLF

V: TRBV15
J: TRBJ1-1
size: few
CDR3: ATSRGGRNTEAF